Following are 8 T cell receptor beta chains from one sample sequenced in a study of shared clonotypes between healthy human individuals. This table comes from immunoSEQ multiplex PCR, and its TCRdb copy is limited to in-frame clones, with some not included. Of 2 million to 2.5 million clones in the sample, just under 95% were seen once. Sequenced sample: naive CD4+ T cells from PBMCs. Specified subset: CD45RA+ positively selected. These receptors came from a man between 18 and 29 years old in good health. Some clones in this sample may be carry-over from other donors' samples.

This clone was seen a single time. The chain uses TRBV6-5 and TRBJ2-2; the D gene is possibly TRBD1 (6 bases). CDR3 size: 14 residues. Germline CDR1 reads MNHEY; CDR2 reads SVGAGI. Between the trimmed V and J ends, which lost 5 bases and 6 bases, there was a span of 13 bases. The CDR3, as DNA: TGTGCCAGCAGTGAATCAGGGGCGTCCGGGGAGCTGTTTTTT. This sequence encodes CASSESGASGELFF.

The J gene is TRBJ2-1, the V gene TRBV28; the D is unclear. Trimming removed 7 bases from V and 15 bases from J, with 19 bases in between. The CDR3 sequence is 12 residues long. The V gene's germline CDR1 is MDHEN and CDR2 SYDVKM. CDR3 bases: TGTGCCAGCACCACTAAGGGCGGTGGCATGTTCTTC. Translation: CASTTKGGGMFF.

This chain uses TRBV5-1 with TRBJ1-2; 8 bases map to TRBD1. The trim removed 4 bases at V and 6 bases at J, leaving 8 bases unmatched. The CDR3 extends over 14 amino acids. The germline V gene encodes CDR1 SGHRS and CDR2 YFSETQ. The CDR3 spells CASSAKPGQDGYTF. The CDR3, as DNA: TGCGCCAGCAGCGCGAAACCGGGACAGGATGGCTACACCTTC.

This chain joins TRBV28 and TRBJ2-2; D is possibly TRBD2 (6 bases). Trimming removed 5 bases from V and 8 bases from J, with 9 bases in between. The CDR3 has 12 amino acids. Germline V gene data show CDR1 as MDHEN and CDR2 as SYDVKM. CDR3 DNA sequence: TGTGCCAGCAGTACCCGGGAGGGGGAGCTGTTTTTT. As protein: CASSTREGELFF.

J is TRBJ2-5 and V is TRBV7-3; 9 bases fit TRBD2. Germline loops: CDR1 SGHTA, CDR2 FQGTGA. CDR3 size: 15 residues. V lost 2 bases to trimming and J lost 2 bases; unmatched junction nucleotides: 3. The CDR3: CASSLAGGTQETQYF. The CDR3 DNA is TGTGCCAGCAGCTTAGCGGGGGGGACTCAAGAGACCCAGTACTTC.

The CDR3 spells CASSQTERETDTQYF. CDR3 nucleotides: TGTGCCAGCAGCCAAACCGAGCGGGAAACAGATACGCAGTATTTT. The chain uses TRBV4-2 and TRBJ2-3; 7 positions agree with TRBD2. Germline V gives CDR1 LGHNA, CDR2 YNFKEQ. The length of the CDR3 is 15 residues. J gave up 3 bases and V 2 bases, and 5 bases lay outside the gene matches.

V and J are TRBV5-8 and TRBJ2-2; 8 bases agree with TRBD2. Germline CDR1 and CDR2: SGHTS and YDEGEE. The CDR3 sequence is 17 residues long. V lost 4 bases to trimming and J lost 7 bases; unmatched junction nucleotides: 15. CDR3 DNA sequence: TGTGCCAGCAGCCTCATCGGGCGGGAGGCCCTTGGCGGGGAGCTGTTTTTT. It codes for CASSLIGREALGGELFF.

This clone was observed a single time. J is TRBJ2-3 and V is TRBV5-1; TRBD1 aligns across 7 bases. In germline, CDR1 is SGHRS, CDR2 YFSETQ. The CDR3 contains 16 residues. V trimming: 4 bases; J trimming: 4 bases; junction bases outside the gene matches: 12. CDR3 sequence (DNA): TGCGCCAGCAGCGCTTCCCGGGACAGCACCGCAGATACGCAGTATTTT. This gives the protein CASSASRDSTADTQYF.